These T cell receptor beta chains were read from a single sample in a study of T-cell memory formation after mild COVID-19. TCRdb re-called the 5' RACE reads through MiXCR, storing one row per CDR3 protein. The sample has 220,000 or so distinct CDR3 sequences; over 9.5% are singletons. The sample taken for sequencing was PBMCs or a T cell subset sorted from them (not recorded which). These receptors all come from a man between 18 and 35 years old who had mild COVID-19 (a few samples of this study predate the infection). Cell type and time point are not known. Each CDR3 is given without its conserved first and last residue.

v_gene	j_gene	CDR3aa
TRBV6-1	TRBJ2-7	ASSEGGADSYEQY
TRBV4-1	TRBJ2-1	ASSQEVGPSPNEQF
TRBV5-1	TRBJ2-2	ASSLARGDLNTGELF
TRBV7-2	TRBJ1-2	ASSSGQHPSYGYT
TRBV11-2	TRBJ2-3	ASSLNRVTDTQY
TRBV15	TRBJ2-3	ATSRVRGRLDTQY
TRBV7-2	TRBJ1-1	ASSRPGSTEAF
TRBV7-8	TRBJ2-7	ASSPDRDYEQY
TRBV5-1	TRBJ2-5	ASSFAGEETQY
TRBV12-3/TRBV12-4	TRBJ2-5	ASNTRGYETQY